The 13 T cell receptor beta chains reported below all come from one sample, sequenced in a study of OX40 agonist ivuxolimab in advanced cancers. TCRdb's copy holds only in-frame clones and misses some; the assay was immunoSEQ multiplex PCR. This sample has tens of thousands of clones, with roughly 82% found just once. The starting material was CD4+ or CD8+ T cells sorted from blood, obtained in a trial of the OX40 agonist ivuxolimab. The receptors here all came from an adult with an advanced solid tumor such as melanoma, head and neck, liver or kidney cancer.

Written as DNA, the CDR3 is TGTGCCAGCAGTGAGTTCGGTGGCTACACCTTC. This encodes CASSEFGGYTF. The chain carries TRBV6-1 and TRBJ1-2; D gene ambiguous. There are 11 residues in the CDR3. Trimming took 3 bases from V and 7 from J, leaving 6 bases between them. Germline CDR1 reads MNHNS; CDR2 reads SASEGT.

V and J are TRBV5-1 and TRBJ2-3; tentative D call: TRBD2 (6 bases). V lost 6 bases and J 2 bases, leaving 13 bases between the germline ends. The CDR3 runs to 14 residues. CDR1 SGHRS and CDR2 YFSETQ come from the germline V gene. CDR3 region: CASMRLEYTDTQYF. The CDR3 nucleotides read TGCGCCAGCATGCGACTAGAATACACAGATACGCAGTATTTT.

The chain carries TRBV5-4 and TRBJ2-5; no clear D gene. V lost 2 bases and J 7 bases, leaving 9 bases between the germline ends. The length of the CDR3 is 12 residues. Germline loops: CDR1 SGHNT, CDR2 YYREEE (reference sequence). This CDR3 reads CASSFNGGTQYF. CDR3 DNA sequence: TGTGCCAGCAGCTTCAACGGTGGGACCCAGTACTTC.

This clone was counted once. The chain couples TRBV18 to TRBJ1-3, with D possibly matching TRBD1 (6 bases). The V gene's germline CDR1 is KGHSH and CDR2 LQKENI. This CDR3 has 16 residues. V was shortened by 3 bases and J by 3 bases, with 15 bases between the two germline ends. The CDR3 coding sequence is TGTGCCAGCTCACCCCCGGCAGGGGTATATGGAAACACCATATATTTT. Translated, it gives CASSPPAGVYGNTIYF. Full variable domain (outside the CDR3, taken from reference TRBV18 and TRBJ1-3): NAGVMQNPRHLVRRRGQEARLRCSPMKGHSHVYWYRQLPEEGLKFMVYLQKENIIDESGMPKERFSAEFPKEGPSILRIQQVVRGDSAAYFCASSPPAGVYGNTIYFGEGSWLTVV.

The chain combines TRBV25-1 with TRBJ2-5, with 12 nucleotides matching TRBD2. Losses at the gene ends were 2 bases for V and 4 bases for J; bases not matched to a gene: 2. This CDR3 comprises 15 residues. Germline V gene sequence: CDR1 MGHDK, CDR2 SYGVNS. CDR3 coding DNA: TGTGCCAGCAGTGAACGGGGACTAGCGGGAGAGACCCAGTACTTC. The encoded protein is CASSERGLAGETQYF. Full variable domain (remainder filled in from reference TRBV25-1 and TRBJ2-5): EADIYQTPRYLVIGTGKKITLECSQTMGHDKMYWYQQDPGMELHLIHYSYGVNSTEKGDLSSESTVSRIRTEHFPLTLESARPSHTSQYLCASSERGLAGETQYFGPGTRLLVL.

This rearrangement joins TRBV30 to TRBJ2-5, with 7 bases matching TRBD2. Trimming removed 7 bases from V and 11 bases from J; junction bases left unmatched: 22. Germline values: CDR1 GTSNPN, CDR2 SVGIG (reference sequence). The CDR3 is made up of 15 amino acids. This chain's CDR3 is CAYQLRESYRMEQYF. The DNA for the CDR3 is TGTGCCTACCAGCTGCGGGAGAGTTATCGCATGGAGCAGTACTTC.

A remark on this clone: The same CDR3 arises from other DNA sequences in this sample as well. The rearrangement joins TRBV19 to TRBJ1-4; D may be TRBD1 (5 bases). Deletions cut 6 bases from V and 8 bases from J, with 16 bases between. CDR1 is LNHDA and CDR2 is SQIVND in the germline V gene (reference sequence). This CDR3 is built from 14 residues. The CDR3 nucleotides are TGTGCCAGTAGGGAGACGGGGGGTGGCGAAAAACTGTTTTTT. As protein: CASRETGGGEKLFF. The full variable domain, in which reference TRBV19 and TRBJ1-4 provide the parts outside the CDR3, is DGGITQSPKYLFRKEGQNVTLSCEQNLNHDAMYWYRQDPGQGLRLIYYSQIVNDFQKGDIAEGYSVSREKKESFPLTVTSAQKNPTAFYLCASRETGGGEKLFFGSGTQLSVL.

The J gene is TRBJ1-1, the V gene TRBV7-9; D not certain. Germline CDR1 reads SEHNR; CDR2 reads FQNEAQ (reference sequence). The V end lost 1 base, the J end lost 3 bases, and 12 bases lay between the germline ends. The CDR3 has 15 residues. CDR3 DNA sequence: TGTGCCAGCAGCTTAGAGGCGGCAGGCCACACTGAAGCTTTCTTT. This codes for CASSLEAAGHTEAFF.

This clone is large (0.1 to 1%) within its sample. The chain joins TRBV5-4 to TRBJ2-5, with a weak D call TRBD2 (6 bases). CDR1 is SGHNT and CDR2 is YYREEE in the germline V gene (reference sequence). Trimming took 4 bases from V and 5 from J, leaving 18 bases between them. This CDR3 has 15 amino acids. The CDR3 DNA reads as TGTGCCAGCAGCCGACGCCTGGACTATAGGGAGACCCAGTACTTC. It is translated as CASSRRLDYRETQYF.

The chain couples TRBV27 to TRBJ2-7, with TRBD1 identical over 9 bases. V gave up 6 bases and J gave up 2 bases; unmatched junction bases: 5. Germline V gives CDR1 MNHEY, CDR2 SMNVEV (reference sequence). The CDR3 has 14 amino acids. The CDR3 region is CASSTRTGAYEQYF. CDR3 coding DNA: TGTGCCAGCAGCACGAGGACAGGGGCCTACGAGCAGTACTTC.

The rearrangement uses TRBV21-1 and TRBJ2-5. TRBV21-1 is a known pseudogene. The CDR3 runs 16 residues. CDR3 coding DNA: TGTGCCAGCAGCCTACCGGAAGCGTGGGGTCTGGAGACCCAGTACTTC. Amino acid sequence: CASSLPEAWGLETQYF.

V and J are TRBV6-5 and TRBJ1-2, with TRBD1 matching 8 bases. The germline V gene encodes CDR1 MNHEY and CDR2 SVGAGI. The CDR3 loop spans 13 amino acids. The V segment lost 5 bases and the J segment 8 bases; nucleotides outside the gene matches: 7. This CDR3 reads CASSPRDRKGYTF. The CDR3, as DNA: TGTGCCAGCAGTCCCCGGGACAGGAAGGGCTACACCTTC.

The V call is TRBV13, the J call TRBJ2-7; D ambiguous. V was cut by 0 bases and J by 3 bases, with 3 bases left in between. CDR1 is PRHDT and CDR2 is FYEKMQ in the germline V gene (reference sequence). The CDR3 totals 12 residues. CDR3 nucleotides: TGTGCCAGCAGCTTAGGCTACTACGAGCAGTACTTC. It translates to CASSLGYYEQYF.